The 17 T cell receptor beta chains below come from one sample, sequenced in a study of T cell repertoires in cytomegalovirus infection. TCRdb reprocessed the reads with MiXCR, giving one entry per CDR3 protein. Here the sample spans fewer than 350,000 distinct CDR3 sequences, 8% to 10% being singletons. Material: PBMCs. These TCRs come from a human donor in good health (CMV status not recorded). Some clones in this sample may be carry-over from other donors' samples.

The V and J genes are TRBV20-1 and TRBJ1-1; TRBD1 agrees at 11 bases. Per germline, CDR1 DFQATT and CDR2 SNEGSKA (reference sequence). V lost 4 bases, J lost 5 bases, and 6 bases stayed unmatched. The CDR3 runs to 14 residues. In DNA, the CDR3 is TGCAGTGCTAAAAGGGACAGGGGGAGGACTGAAGCTTTCTTT. Translated: CSAKRDRGRTEAFF.

This clonotype showed up many times. The gene calls are TRBV7-9 and TRBJ2-3, with 15 bases that match TRBD2. Germline V gene data show CDR1 as SEHNR and CDR2 as FQNEAQ (reference sequence). With 5 bases clipped from V and 3 bases from J, the junction kept 3 bases outside the gene matches. The CDR3 covers 16 residues. CDR3: CASSAGTSGRTDTQYF. The CDR3 DNA reads TGTGCCAGCAGCGCCGGGACTAGCGGGAGGACAGATACGCAGTATTTT. Complete variable domain (other parts from reference TRBV7-9 and TRBJ2-3): DTGVSQNPRHKITKRGQNVTFRCDPISEHNRLYWYRQTLGQGPEFLTYFQNEAQLEKSRLLSDRFSAERPKGSFSTLEIQRTEQGDSAMYLCASSAGTSGRTDTQYFGPGTRLTVL.

In this sample, this clonotype turned up many times. This chain connects TRBV28 to TRBJ1-6; D may be TRBD1 (5 bases). Germline V gene lookup returns CDR1 MDHEN and CDR2 SYDVKM. V dropped 6 bases and J dropped 6 bases, with 15 bases sitting between them. The CDR3 covers 15 residues. CDR3 protein: CASSRAGTSNSPLHF. In DNA, the CDR3 is TGTGCCAGCAGCAGAGCCGGGACTAGTAATTCACCCCTCCACTTT.

This clonotype was picked up a small number of times. The gene calls are TRBV29-1 and TRBJ1-1, with D possibly TRBD1 on 6 matching bases. CDR3 length equals 13 residues. Germline CDR1 reads SQVTM; CDR2 reads ANQGSEA. V gave up 5 bases and J gave up 0 bases, with 10 bases separating them. The CDR3 spells CSVCQGMNTEAFF. The CDR3 DNA reads as TGCAGCGTTTGTCAGGGGATGAACACTGAAGCTTTCTTT.

This clonotype occurred a few times. The chain couples TRBV4-3 to TRBJ1-1; D gene unclear. Germline V gene sequence: CDR1 LGHNA, CDR2 YSLEER. V lost 3 bases to trimming and J lost 1 base, with 6 bases between them. The CDR3 is 13 residues long. The CDR3 region is CASSQETNTEAFF. The CDR3 DNA sequence: TGCGCCAGCAGCCAGGAAACGAACACTGAAGCTTTCTTT.

This clonotype was picked up a small number of times. The genes are TRBV12-3 or TRBV12-4 and TRBJ2-2, with TRBD2 as a possible D gene (5 bases). This CDR3 has 15 residues. The V gene lost 3 bases and the J gene lost 7 bases, with 15 bases spanning the gap. The CDR3 DNA reads as TGTGCCAGCAGTTTGGCCAGCGGTCCTATCGGGGAGCTGTTTTTT. Its protein is CASSLASGPIGELFF.

The chain couples TRBV7-2 to TRBJ1-2, with D possibly TRBD1 on 5 matching bases. Germline V lookup: CDR1 SGHTA, CDR2 FQGNSA. The CDR3 spans 14 residues. V gave up 4 bases and J gave up 8 bases, with 17 bases separating them. Here the CDR3 DNA reads TGTGCCAGCAGCTCCCCTACGGGACTTGAGGGCTACACCTTC. Translating it yields CASSSPTGLEGYTF.

This chain links TRBV12-3 or TRBV12-4 with TRBJ1-2; perhaps TRBD1 as D (6 bases). The CDR3 extends over 14 amino acids. With 5 bases removed from V and 6 bases from J, the gap between germline ends came to 16 bases. In DNA form, the CDR3 reads TGTGCCAGCAGTCCCCGACAGGCAAGAAATGGCTACACCTTC. Translation gives CASSPRQARNGYTF.

This clonotype was detected many times. The chain is built from TRBV7-2 and TRBJ2-3; 8 bases align to TRBD2. The CDR3 runs to 14 residues. V gave up 3 bases and J gave up 6 bases; unmatched junction bases: 5. Germline CDR1 and CDR2: SGHTA and FQGNSA. The DNA of the CDR3 is TGTGCCAGCAGCTTTAGCGGGACGGCTGATACGCAGTATTTT. Protein sequence: CASSFSGTADTQYF.

This clonotype was detected a few times. The chain combines TRBV5-6 with TRBJ2-3; 9 bases map to TRBD2. The CDR3 totals 17 residues. Germline V gene lookup returns CDR1 SGHDT and CDR2 YYEEEE. V shed 0 bases, J shed 4 bases, and the junction held 9 bases outside the gene matches. CDR3: CASSLGSVAGAADTQYF. The CDR3 nucleotides are TGTGCCAGCAGCTTGGGGTCGGTAGCGGGAGCGGCAGATACGCAGTATTTT.

This clonotype was seen ten or more times. V is TRBV19 and J is TRBJ2-7; no clear D gene. Germline values: CDR1 LNHDA, CDR2 SQIVND (reference sequence). This CDR3 comprises 13 residues. Trimming removed 3 bases at V and 5 bases at J, with 11 bases between. In DNA, the CDR3 is TGTGCCAGTAGTATTCGCCAGACCGACGAGCAGTACTTC. Translation gives CASSIRQTDEQYF.

The chain employs TRBV6-5 and TRBJ1-4, with 11 bases aligning to TRBD1. Germline V gene lookup returns CDR1 MNHEY and CDR2 SVGAGI. Trimming at V came to 2 bases and at J to 0 bases, leaving 8 bases not matched to a gene. The CDR3 sequence is 19 residues long. CDR3 nucleotide sequence: TGTGCCAGCAGTTACCGGACAGGGGGCTTGAGTGCAACTAATGAAAAACTGTTTTTT. Translation gives CASSYRTGGLSATNEKLFF.

Details on this clonotype: This CDR3 is missing its conserved last phenylalanine or tryptophan, likely due to a read error. The chain carries TRBV6-6 and TRBJ1-1, with TRBD1 identical over 7 bases. The CDR3 sequence is 16 residues long. The germline V gene encodes CDR1 MNHNY and CDR2 SVGAGI (reference sequence). Trimming took 2 bases from V and 4 from J; bases not matched to a gene: 10. DNA of the CDR3: TGTGCCAGCAGTTACGGGGTGACAGGGCCCTCCACTGAAGCTTTCTCT. Its translation: CASSYGVTGPSTEAFS.

This clonotype was recorded a few times. The CDR3 is CASSVGPTGNSPLHF. The CDR3 region has the DNA TGTGCCAGCAGCGTGGGACCTACAGGGAATTCACCCCTCCACTTT. The chain joins TRBV5-4 to TRBJ1-6; tentative D call: TRBD1 (6 bases). With 4 bases removed from V and 7 bases from J, the gap between germline ends came to 15 bases. CDR1 and CDR2 (germline): SGHNT, YYREEE (reference sequence). The CDR3 covers 15 residues.

This clonotype was detected a few times. This chain links TRBV7-9 with TRBJ2-1; D ambiguous. CDR3 length: 11 amino acids. The ends were cut back, 11 bases at V and 3 bases at J, with 8 bases in the middle. Per the germline V gene, CDR1 is SEHNR and CDR2 is FQNEAQ (reference sequence). Written as DNA, the CDR3 is TGTGCCTCCCCGGGCTACAATGAGCAGTTCTTC. It codes for CASPGYNEQFF.

As regards this clonotype: This clone may be a read error of a much larger clone one base away. The rearrangement links TRBV10-2 to TRBJ1-3; D is unresolved. Germline CDR1 is WSHSY and CDR2 is SAAADI. The CDR3 runs 15 residues. This CDR3 reads CASSESHRSGNTICF. Here the CDR3 DNA reads TGCGCCAGCAGTGAGTCTCACCGCTCTGGAAACACCATATGTTTT.

Concerning this clonotype: A read error may be the cause here, since a much bigger clone is one base away. The genes are TRBV7-2 and TRBJ1-5; D unresolved. The CDR3 extends over 14 amino acids. V gave up 1 base and J gave up 3 bases, with 7 bases separating them. Germline V gene lookup returns CDR1 SGHTA and CDR2 FQGNSA. This CDR3 reads CASSLGSYNQPQHF. CDR3 bases: TGTGCCAGCAGCTTAGGAAGCTACAATCAGCCCCAGCATTTT.